The 4 T cell receptor beta chains reported below all come from one sample, sequenced in a study of T cell changes during pregnancy in multiple sclerosis. Repertoires were generated with immunoSEQ multiplex PCR, while TCRdb's copy carries only in-frame clones and drops some. The repertoire holds tens of thousands of clones, with 80% to 95% as singletons. The specimen was CD8+ T cells from peripheral blood mononuclear cells, collected after pregnancy. All receptors derive from a female donor with multiple sclerosis, enrolled in a pregnancy study.

The chain has TRBV5-1 and TRBJ2-3, with TRBD2 matching 9 bases. Germline-derived CDR1 and CDR2 are SGHRS and YFSETQ. V dropped 0 bases and J dropped 1; count of bases not matched to a gene: 3. The CDR3 is made up of 16 amino acids. The CDR3 reads CASSLEVAGGTDTQYF. In DNA, the CDR3 is TGCGCCAGCAGCTTGGAGGTAGCGGGGGGCACAGATACGCAGTATTTT. Drawing the rest from reference TRBV5-1 and TRBJ2-3, the complete variable domain is KAGVTQTPRYLIKTRGQQVTLSCSPISGHRSVSWYQQTPGQGLQFLFEYFSETQRNKGNFPGRFSGRQFSNSRSEMNVSTLELGDSALYLCASSLEVAGGTDTQYFGPGTRLTVL.

The chain is built from TRBV19 and TRBJ2-7, with a possible D match to TRBD1 (5 bases). Trimming shortened V by 10 bases and J by 5 bases, and 21 bases separated the two germline ends. Germline CDR1 reads LNHDA; CDR2 reads SQIVND (reference sequence). The CDR3 totals 14 residues. The CDR3 sequence is CATSLGVLADEQYF. The CDR3 bases are TGTGCCACCTCCCTAGGGGTCCTCGCCGACGAGCAGTACTTC.

This sequence joins TRBV7-9 and TRBJ2-7; 7 nucleotides line up with TRBD1. V was clipped by 5 bases and J by 12 bases; unmatched bases: 16. The CDR3 spans 14 residues. CDR1 is SEHNR, CDR2 FQNEAQ, per germline (reference sequence). CDR3: CASSPPTGPSQWYF. The CDR3 nucleotides are TGTGCCAGCAGCCCTCCGACAGGGCCCTCGCAGTGGTACTTC.

This chain links TRBV28 with TRBJ1-5; no firm D call. V lost 2 bases and J 7 bases, leaving 9 bases between the germline ends. Germline-derived CDR1 and CDR2 are MDHEN and SYDVKM. The CDR3 is 13 amino acids. CDR3 in DNA: TGTGCCAGCAGTTTAATAGCAGACCAGCCCCAGCATTTT. As protein: CASSLIADQPQHF. Drawing the rest from reference TRBV28 and TRBJ1-5, the complete variable domain is DVKVTQSSRYLVKRTGEKVFLECVQDMDHENMFWYRQDPGLGLRLIYFSYDVKMKEKGDIPEGYSVSREKKERFSLILESASTNQTSMYLCASSLIADQPQHFGDGTRLSIL.